This T cell receptor beta chain was sequenced for a study of shared clonotypes between healthy human individuals. The CDR3 is made up of 13 amino acids. Trimming pared 3 bases from V and 1 base from J, leaving 7 bases between. Germline V gene sequence: CDR1 SGHNT, CDR2 YYREEE (reference sequence). The protocol was immunoSEQ multiplex PCR, while the TCRdb copy is restricted to in-frame clones and leaves out a portion. Of fewer than 3 million clones listed, 85% to 95% are singletons. The source is a man aged 18 to 30 in good health. Some clones in this sample may be carry-over from other donors' samples. The chain has TRBV5-4 and TRBJ1-1; weak D call: TRBD1 (6 bases). The sequencing input was naive CD4+ T cells from PBMCs. Subset noted: CD45RA+ positively selected. Written as DNA, the CDR3 is TGTGCCAGCAGCTGGGACAAGAACACTGAAGCTTTCTTT. This sequence encodes CASSWDKNTEAFF.